The rows below give T cell receptor beta chains drawn from one sample of a study of CD8 T cells in Susac syndrome. TCRdb passed the immunoSEQ multiplex PCR reads through MiXCR, listing each CDR3 protein once. The table includes 150,000 or so distinct CDR3 sequences, just under 97% detected once. Sequencing was performed on CD8+ T cells from PBMCs. The source is a human donor with multiple sclerosis. CDR3s include the opening cysteine and the closing phenylalanine or tryptophan. A D gene is named only where the DNA matches it firmly. Size is stated for part of the rows, as once, few or many counts, or as a class when the clone is expanded.

CDR3 protein	CDR3 DNA	clone size	V gene	D gene	J gene
CASSLRDGGLGIDQPQHF	TGTGCCAGCTCACTTCGGGACGGAGGCCTGGGGATTGATCAGCCCCAGCATTTT	-	TRBV18	-	TRBJ1-5
CATKFRQGPYNSPLHF	TGTGCCACCAAGTTCCGGCAGGGGCCTTATAATTCACCCCTCCACTTT	-	TRBV27	-	TRBJ1-6
CASRSLAHEQYF	TGTGCCAGCAGAAGTTTAGCCCACGAGCAGTACTTC	-	TRBV27	-	TRBJ2-7
CASRLGNTEAFF	TGTGCCAGCCGACTGGGGAACACTGAAGCTTTCTTT	few	TRBV27	-	TRBJ1-1
CSVDPTGLHEQYF	TGCAGCGTTGATCCGACAGGGCTCCACGAGCAGTACTTC	-	TRBV29-1	TRBD1	TRBJ2-7
CASSQGGESPLHF	TGCGCCAGCAGCCAAGGGGGAGAATCACCCCTCCACTTT	-	TRBV4-1	-	TRBJ1-6
CASSFQGADGYTF	TGTGCCAGCAGTTTTCAGGGGGCGGATGGCTACACCTTC	-	TRBV12-3/TRBV12-4	TRBD1	TRBJ1-2
CAWSVTDRLLF	TGTGCCTGGAGTGTAACGGATAGACTCCTCTTC	few	TRBV30	-	TRBJ1-2
CAWSGGTSTDTQYF	TGTGCCTGGAGTGGCGGAACAAGCACAGATACGCAGTATTTT	-	TRBV30	-	TRBJ2-3
CASSALSGGRETQYF	TGTGCCAGCAGCGCCCTTTCCGGGGGTCGGGAGACCCAGTACTTC	-	TRBV7-9	-	TRBJ2-5
CASSQGTSVLNEQFF	TGTGCCAGCAGCCAGGGGACATCCGTCCTCAATGAGCAGTTCTTC	-	TRBV11-2	-	TRBJ2-1
CASRGDPGYEQYF	TGTGCCAGCCGGGGGGACCCTGGCTACGAGCAGTACTTC	-	TRBV7-8	TRBD2	TRBJ2-7
CASSPVGQETQYF	TGTGCCAGCAGCCCAGTGGGGCAAGAGACCCAGTACTTC	-	TRBV9	-	TRBJ2-5
CASSLGSVREQYF	TGCGCCAGCAGCTTAGGTTCTGTCCGCGAGCAGTACTTC	-	TRBV5-1	-	TRBJ2-7
CASSPGAGQGLKWETQYF	TGTGCCAGCAGCCCGGGGGCCGGACAGGGTTTGAAATGGGAGACCCAGTACTTC	-	TRBV7-9	TRBD1	TRBJ2-5
CASSHTTGFDQPQHF	TGCGCCAGCAGCCACACGACAGGGTTTGATCAGCCCCAGCATTTT	-	TRBV4-1	TRBD1	TRBJ1-5
CASSVGRGRSPDGGYTF	TGTGCCAGCAGCGTGGGGAGGGGACGGAGTCCCGATGGCGGCTACACCTTC	-	TRBV9	-	TRBJ1-2
CASRQPIGELFF	TGCGCCAGCAGGCAACCGATCGGGGAGCTGTTTTTT	-	TRBV23-1	-	TRBJ2-2
CASSVVGESDNEQFF	TGTGCCAGCAGCGTAGTCGGGGAGTCGGACAATGAGCAGTTCTTC	-	TRBV9	-	TRBJ2-1
CSVVGRHPSTDTQYF	TGCAGCGTTGTAGGGAGGCATCCTAGCACAGATACGCAGTATTTT	-	TRBV29-1	-	TRBJ2-3
CSVEGAGDGANVLTF	TGCAGCGTTGAAGGGGCAGGGGACGGGGCCAACGTCCTGACTTTC	-	TRBV29-1	-	TRBJ2-6
CASSSPMGMNTEAFF	TGTGCCAGCAGCTCCCCTATGGGGATGAACACTGAAGCTTTCTTT	-	TRBV7-9	-	TRBJ1-1
CASSIDRLDTRGGYTF	TGTGCCAGCAGCATAGATCGATTGGACACCAGGGGTGGCTACACCTTC	-	TRBV3-1	-	TRBJ1-2
CASSTGRDTQYF	TGTGCCAGCAGCACCGGGCGGGATACGCAGTATTTT	-	TRBV12-3/TRBV12-4	-	TRBJ2-3
CASSLGLRGLADEQFF	TGTGCCAGCAGCTTAGGGTTGAGGGGACTAGCGGATGAGCAGTTCTTC	-	TRBV7-2	TRBD2	TRBJ2-1
CASSSKGTGETQYF	TGTGCCAGCAGCTCAAAGGGGACCGGGGAGACCCAGTACTTC	-	TRBV3-1	-	TRBJ2-5
CASSQLQQGAKYNEQFF	TGTGCCAGCAGCCAACTTCAACAGGGGGCCAAGTACAATGAGCAGTTCTTC	-	TRBV3-1	TRBD1	TRBJ2-1
CASSWVGRSHEQYF	TGTGCCAGCAGTTGGGTGGGGAGAAGCCACGAGCAGTACTTC	-	TRBV27	-	TRBJ2-7
CASRATGTYNEQFF	TGTGCCAGCAGGGCAACTGGGACCTACAATGAGCAGTTCTTC	-	TRBV19	-	TRBJ2-1
CSVLLDRDRGPFSYNEQFF	TGCAGCGTACTCCTCGACCGGGACAGGGGTCCTTTTTCCTACAATGAGCAGTTCTTC	-	TRBV29-1	TRBD1	TRBJ2-1